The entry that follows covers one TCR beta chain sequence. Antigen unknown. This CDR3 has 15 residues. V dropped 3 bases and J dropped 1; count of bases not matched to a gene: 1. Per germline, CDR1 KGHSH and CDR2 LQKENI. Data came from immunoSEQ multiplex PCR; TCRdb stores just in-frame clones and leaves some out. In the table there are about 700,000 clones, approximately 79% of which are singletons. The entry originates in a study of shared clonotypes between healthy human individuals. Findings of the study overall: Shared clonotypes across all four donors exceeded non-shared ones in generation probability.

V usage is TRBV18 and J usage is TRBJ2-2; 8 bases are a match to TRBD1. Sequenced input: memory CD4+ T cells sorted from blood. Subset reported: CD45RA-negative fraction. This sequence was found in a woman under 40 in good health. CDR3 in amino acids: CASSPGQGNTGELFF. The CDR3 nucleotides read TGTGCCAGCTCACCCGGACAGGGGAACACCGGGGAGCTGTTTTTT. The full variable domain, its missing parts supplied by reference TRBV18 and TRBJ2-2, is NAGVMQNPRHLVRRRGQEARLRCSPMKGHSHVYWYRQLPEEGLKFMVYLQKENIIDESGMPKERFSAEFPKEGPSILRIQQVVRGDSAAYFCASSPGQGNTGELFFGEGSRLTVL.